In this sample, the clone carrying this T cell receptor beta chain turned up a few times. Healthy Russian Caucasian donors spanned ages about 6 to 95 years. A second about 6 to 11 cycle PCR used barcoded and J-beta primers. TCRdb re-derived calls from the 5' RACE reads in MiXCR, one entry per CDR3 protein. This table holds about 800,000 distinct CDR3 sequences, more than 35% found once. This entry comes from a study of blood T cells in healthy people across ages. This CDR3 contains 14 residues. The ends were cut back, 6 bases at V and 1 base at J, with 7 bases in the middle. This chain connects TRBV12-3 or TRBV12-4 to TRBJ2-6; no clear D gene. The sequencing input was blood. This TCR was sampled from a man aged 80 or over in good health. CDR3: CASSPRSGANVLTF. CDR3 DNA sequence: TGTGCCAGCAGCCCACGTTCTGGGGCCAACGTCCTGACTTTC.